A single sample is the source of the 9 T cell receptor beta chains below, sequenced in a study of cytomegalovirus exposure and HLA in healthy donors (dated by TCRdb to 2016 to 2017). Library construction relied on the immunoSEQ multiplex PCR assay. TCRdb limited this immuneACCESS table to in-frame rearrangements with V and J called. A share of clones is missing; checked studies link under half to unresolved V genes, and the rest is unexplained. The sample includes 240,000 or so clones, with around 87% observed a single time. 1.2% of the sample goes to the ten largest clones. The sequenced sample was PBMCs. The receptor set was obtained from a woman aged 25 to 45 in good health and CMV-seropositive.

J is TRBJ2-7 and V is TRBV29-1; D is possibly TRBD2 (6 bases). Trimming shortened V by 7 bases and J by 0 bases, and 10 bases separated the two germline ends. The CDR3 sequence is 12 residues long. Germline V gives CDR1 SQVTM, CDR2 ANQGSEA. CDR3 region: CSAATSSYEQYF. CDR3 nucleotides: TGCAGCGCCGCGACTAGCTCCTACGAGCAGTACTTC.

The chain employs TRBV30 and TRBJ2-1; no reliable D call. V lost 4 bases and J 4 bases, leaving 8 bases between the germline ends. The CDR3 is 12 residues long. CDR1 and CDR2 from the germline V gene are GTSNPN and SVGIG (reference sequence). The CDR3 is CAWMTSYNEQFF. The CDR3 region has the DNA TGTGCCTGGATGACAAGTTACAATGAGCAGTTCTTC.

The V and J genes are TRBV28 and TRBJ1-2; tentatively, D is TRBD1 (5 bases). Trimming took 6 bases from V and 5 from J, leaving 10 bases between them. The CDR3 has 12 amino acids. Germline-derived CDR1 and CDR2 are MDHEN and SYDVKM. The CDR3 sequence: CASRKDSYGYTF. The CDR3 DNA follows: TGTGCCAGCAGAAAAGACAGTTATGGCTACACCTTC.

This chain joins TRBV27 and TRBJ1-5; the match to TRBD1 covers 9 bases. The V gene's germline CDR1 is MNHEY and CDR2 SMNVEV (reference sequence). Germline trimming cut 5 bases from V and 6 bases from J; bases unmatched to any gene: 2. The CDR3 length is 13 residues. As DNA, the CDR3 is TGTGCCAGCAGTCCGGACAGGGGTCAGCCCCAGCATTTT. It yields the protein CASSPDRGQPQHF.

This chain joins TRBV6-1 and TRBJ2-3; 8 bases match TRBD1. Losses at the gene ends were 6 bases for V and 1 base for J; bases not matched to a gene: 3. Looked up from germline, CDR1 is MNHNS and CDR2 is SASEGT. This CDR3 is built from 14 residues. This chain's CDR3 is CASSVDRGTDTQYF. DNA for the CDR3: TGTGCCAGCAGCGTGGACAGGGGCACAGATACGCAGTATTTT.

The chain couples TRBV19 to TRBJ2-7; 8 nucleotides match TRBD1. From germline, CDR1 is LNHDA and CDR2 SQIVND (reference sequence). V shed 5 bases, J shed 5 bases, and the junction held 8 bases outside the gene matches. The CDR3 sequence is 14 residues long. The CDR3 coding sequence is TGTGCCAGTAGTGCCTACAGGGGGTCAGACGAGCAGTACTTC. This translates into CASSAYRGSDEQYF.

CDR3: CASSLSPTGFGNEQFF. As DNA, the CDR3 is TGTGCCAGCAGTTTATCCCCAACAGGGTTCGGCAATGAGCAGTTCTTC. The genes are TRBV28 and TRBJ2-1; D might be TRBD1 (6 bases). Germline CDR1 reads MDHEN; CDR2 reads SYDVKM. The CDR3 runs to 16 residues. Trimming took off 1 base at V and 6 bases at J, with 16 bases between the two ends.

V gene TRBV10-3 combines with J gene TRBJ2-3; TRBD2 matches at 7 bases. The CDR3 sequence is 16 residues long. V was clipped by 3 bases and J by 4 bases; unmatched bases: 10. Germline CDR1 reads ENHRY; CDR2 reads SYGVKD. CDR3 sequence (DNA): TGTGCCATCAGTGAAAGGGCGGGAGTTACGGCAGATACGCAGTATTTT. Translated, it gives CAISERAGVTADTQYF.

CDR3: CATSRGPTLAVSYEQYF. The CDR3 DNA sequence: TGTGCCACCAGCAGAGGGCCAACGCTAGCGGTTTCCTACGAGCAGTACTTC. The chain combines TRBV15 with TRBJ2-7; 7 nucleotides line up with TRBD2. Germline lookup yields CDR1 LNHNV and CDR2 YYDKDF (reference sequence). The CDR3 runs 17 residues. Unmatched junction bases numbered 10, after V lost 1 base and J lost 1 base. The full variable domain, its missing parts supplied by reference TRBV15 and TRBJ2-7, is DAMVIQNPRYQVTQFGKPVTLSCSQTLNHNVMYWYQQKSSQAPKLLFHYYDKDFNNEADTPDNFQSRRPNTSFCFLDIRSPGLGDTAMYLCATSRGPTLAVSYEQYFGPGTRLTVT.